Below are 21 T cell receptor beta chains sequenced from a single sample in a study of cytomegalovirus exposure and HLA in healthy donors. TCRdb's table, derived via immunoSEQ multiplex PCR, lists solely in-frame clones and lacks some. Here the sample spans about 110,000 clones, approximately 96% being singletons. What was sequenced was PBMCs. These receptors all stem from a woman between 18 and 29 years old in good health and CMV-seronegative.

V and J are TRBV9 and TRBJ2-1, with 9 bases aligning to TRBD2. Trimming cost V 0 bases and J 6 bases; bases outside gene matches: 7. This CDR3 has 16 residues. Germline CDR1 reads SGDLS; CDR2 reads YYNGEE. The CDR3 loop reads CASSVAAGGAGNEQFF. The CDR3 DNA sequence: TGTGCCAGCAGCGTAGCGGCGGGGGGGGCGGGCAATGAGCAGTTCTTC.

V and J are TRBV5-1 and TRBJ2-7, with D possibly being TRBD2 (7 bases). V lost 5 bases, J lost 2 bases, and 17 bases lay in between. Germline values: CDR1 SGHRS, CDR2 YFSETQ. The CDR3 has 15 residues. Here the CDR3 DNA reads TGCGCCAGCAGATGGCTGGGGGAGGGGGCCTACGAGCAGTACTTC. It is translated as CASRWLGEGAYEQYF.

CDR3 region: CASSQDRVGPSSYEQYF. The CDR3 nucleotides are TGCGCCAGCAGCCAAGATCGGGTGGGGCCTAGCTCCTACGAGCAGTACTTC. The rearrangement joins TRBV4-3 to TRBJ2-7; D possibly corresponds to TRBD1 (5 bases). Trimming took 0 bases from V and 0 from J, leaving 15 bases between them. The CDR3 has 17 residues. Looked up from germline, CDR1 is LGHNA and CDR2 is YSLEER.

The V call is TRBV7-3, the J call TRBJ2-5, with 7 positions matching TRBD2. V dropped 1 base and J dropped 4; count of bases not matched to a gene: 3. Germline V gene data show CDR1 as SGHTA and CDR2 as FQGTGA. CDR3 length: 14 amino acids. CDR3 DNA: TGTGCCAGCAGCTTAAATGGGGGGGGAGAGACCCAGTACTTC. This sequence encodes CASSLNGGGETQYF. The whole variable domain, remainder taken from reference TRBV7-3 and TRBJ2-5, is GAGVSQTPSNKVTEKGKYVELRCDPISGHTALYWYRQSLGQGPEFLIYFQGTGAADDSGLPNDRFFAVRPEGSVSTLKIQRTERGDSAVYLCASSLNGGGETQYFGPGTRLLVL.

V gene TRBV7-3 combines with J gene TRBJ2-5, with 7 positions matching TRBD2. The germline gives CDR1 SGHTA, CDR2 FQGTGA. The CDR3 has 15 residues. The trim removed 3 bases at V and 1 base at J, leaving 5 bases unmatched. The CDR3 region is CASSLERGFQETQYF. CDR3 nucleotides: TGTGCCAGCAGCTTGGAGCGGGGCTTCCAAGAGACCCAGTACTTC.

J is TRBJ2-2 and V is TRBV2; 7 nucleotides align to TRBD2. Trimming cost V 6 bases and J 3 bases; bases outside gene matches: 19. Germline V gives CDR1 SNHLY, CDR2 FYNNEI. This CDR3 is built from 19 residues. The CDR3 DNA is TGTGCCAGCAGGGACCCCCCCGGGACTACCCTACCGTACACCGGGGAGCTGTTTTTT. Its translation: CASRDPPGTTLPYTGELFF.

This chain's CDR3 is CASRLTGGLNGYTF. The CDR3 DNA is TGTGCCAGCAGACTGACAGGGGGCTTAAATGGCTACACCTTC. The chain has TRBV28 and TRBJ1-2, with 10 nucleotides matching TRBD1. The germline gives CDR1 MDHEN, CDR2 SYDVKM. Trimming removed 6 bases from V and 6 bases from J; junction bases left unmatched: 7. This CDR3 has 14 residues.

The CDR3 loop is CASSSASGGRETQYF. The CDR3 DNA is TGTGCCAGCAGCTCCGCTAGCGGGGGGAGGGAGACCCAGTACTTC. This rearrangement joins TRBV7-3 to TRBJ2-5; TRBD2 matches at 11 bases. V was pared by 4 bases and J by 5 bases, with 6 bases of the junction left unmatched. Germline CDR1 reads SGHTA; CDR2 reads FQGTGA. This CDR3 is built from 15 residues.

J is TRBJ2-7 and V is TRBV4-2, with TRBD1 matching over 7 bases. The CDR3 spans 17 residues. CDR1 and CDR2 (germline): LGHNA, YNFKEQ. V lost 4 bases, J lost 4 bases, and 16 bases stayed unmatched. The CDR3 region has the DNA TGTGCCAGCAGCCCTAGGGGGCTTTTATTTACCGCTTACGAGCAGTACTTC. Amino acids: CASSPRGLLFTAYEQYF.

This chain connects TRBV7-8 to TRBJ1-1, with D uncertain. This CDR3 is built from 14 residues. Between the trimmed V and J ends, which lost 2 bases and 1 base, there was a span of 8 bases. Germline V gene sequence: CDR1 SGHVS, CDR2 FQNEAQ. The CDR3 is CASSLTGGNTEAFF. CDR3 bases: TGTGCCAGCAGCTTAACCGGAGGGAACACTGAAGCTTTCTTT.

The CDR3 coding sequence is TGTGCCAGCAGTAAAGGGCTAGCAGAGACCCAGTACTTC. It encodes CASSKGLAETQYF. The V gene is TRBV7-6, the J gene TRBJ2-5; D is possibly TRBD2 (5 bases). Germline CDR1 reads SGHVS; CDR2 reads FNYEAQ. This CDR3 has 13 amino acids. The ends were cut back, 6 bases at V and 4 bases at J, with 12 bases in the middle.

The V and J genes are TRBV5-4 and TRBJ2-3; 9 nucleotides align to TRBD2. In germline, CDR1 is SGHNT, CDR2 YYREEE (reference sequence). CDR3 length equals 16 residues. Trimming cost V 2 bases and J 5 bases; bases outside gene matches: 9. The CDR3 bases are TGTGCCAGCAGCTTCCTTAGCGGGGGAGCAGGAGATACGCAGTATTTT. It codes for CASSFLSGGAGDTQYF.

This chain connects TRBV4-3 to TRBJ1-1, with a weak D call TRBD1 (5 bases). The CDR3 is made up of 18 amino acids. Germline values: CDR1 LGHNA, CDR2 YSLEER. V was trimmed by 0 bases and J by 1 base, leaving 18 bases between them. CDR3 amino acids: CASSQDNMRGGENTEAFF. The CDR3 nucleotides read TGCGCCAGCAGCCAAGATAATATGAGGGGAGGAGAGAACACTGAAGCTTTCTTT.

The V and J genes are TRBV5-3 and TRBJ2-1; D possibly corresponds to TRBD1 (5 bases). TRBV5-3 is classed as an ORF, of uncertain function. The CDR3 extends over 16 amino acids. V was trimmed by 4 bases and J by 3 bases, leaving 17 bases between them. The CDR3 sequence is CARSRTTDPIYNEQFF. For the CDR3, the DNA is TGTGCCAGAAGCAGAACGACAGATCCGATCTACAATGAGCAGTTCTTC.

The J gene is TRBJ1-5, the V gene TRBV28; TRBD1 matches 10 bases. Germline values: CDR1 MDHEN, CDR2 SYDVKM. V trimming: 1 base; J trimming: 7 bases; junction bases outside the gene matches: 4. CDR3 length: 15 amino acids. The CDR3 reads CASSLLGTGEQPQHF. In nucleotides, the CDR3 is TGTGCCAGCAGTTTATTGGGGACAGGGGAACAGCCCCAGCATTTT.

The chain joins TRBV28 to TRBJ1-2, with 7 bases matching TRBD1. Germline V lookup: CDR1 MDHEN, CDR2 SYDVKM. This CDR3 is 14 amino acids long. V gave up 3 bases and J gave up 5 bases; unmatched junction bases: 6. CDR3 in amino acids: CASSLPLRGYGYTF. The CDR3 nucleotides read TGTGCCAGCAGTTTGCCACTCAGGGGGTATGGCTACACCTTC.

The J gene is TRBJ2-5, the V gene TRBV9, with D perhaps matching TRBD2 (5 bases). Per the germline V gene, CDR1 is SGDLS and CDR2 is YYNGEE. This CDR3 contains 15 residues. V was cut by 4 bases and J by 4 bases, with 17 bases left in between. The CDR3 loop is CASSPPGLGIETQYF. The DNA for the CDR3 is TGTGCCAGCAGCCCCCCGGGGTTAGGGATAGAGACCCAGTACTTC. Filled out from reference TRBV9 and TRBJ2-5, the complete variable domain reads DSGVTQTPKHLITATGQRVTLRCSPRSGDLSVYWYQQSLDQGLQFLIQYYNGEERAKGNILERFSAQQFPDLHSELNLSSLELGDSALYFCASSPPGLGIETQYFGPGTRLLVL.

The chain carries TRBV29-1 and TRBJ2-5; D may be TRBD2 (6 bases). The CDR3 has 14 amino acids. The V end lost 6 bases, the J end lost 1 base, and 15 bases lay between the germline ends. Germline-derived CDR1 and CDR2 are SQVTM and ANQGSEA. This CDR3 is CSVQLQRVQETQYF. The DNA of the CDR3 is TGCAGCGTACAACTTCAGCGGGTCCAAGAGACCCAGTACTTC.

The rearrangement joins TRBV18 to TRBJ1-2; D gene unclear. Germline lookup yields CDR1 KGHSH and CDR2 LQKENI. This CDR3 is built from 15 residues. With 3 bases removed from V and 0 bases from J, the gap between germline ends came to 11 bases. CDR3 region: CASSPQSPTNYGYTF. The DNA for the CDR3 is TGTGCCAGCTCACCCCAGTCCCCCACTAACTATGGCTACACCTTC.

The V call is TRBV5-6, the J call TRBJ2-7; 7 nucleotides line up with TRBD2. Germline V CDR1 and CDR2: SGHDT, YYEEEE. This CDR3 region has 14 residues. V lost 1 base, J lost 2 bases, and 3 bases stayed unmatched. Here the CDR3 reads CASSLRGGTYEQYF. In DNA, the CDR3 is TGTGCCAGCAGCTTGCGCGGGGGAACCTACGAGCAGTACTTC.

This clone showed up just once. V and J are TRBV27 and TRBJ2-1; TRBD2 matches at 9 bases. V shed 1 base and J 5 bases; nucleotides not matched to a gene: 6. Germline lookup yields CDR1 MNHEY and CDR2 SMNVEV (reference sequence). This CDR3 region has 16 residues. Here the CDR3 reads CASSLWAGGPNNEQFF. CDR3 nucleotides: TGTGCCAGCAGTTTATGGGCGGGGGGGCCCAACAATGAGCAGTTCTTC.